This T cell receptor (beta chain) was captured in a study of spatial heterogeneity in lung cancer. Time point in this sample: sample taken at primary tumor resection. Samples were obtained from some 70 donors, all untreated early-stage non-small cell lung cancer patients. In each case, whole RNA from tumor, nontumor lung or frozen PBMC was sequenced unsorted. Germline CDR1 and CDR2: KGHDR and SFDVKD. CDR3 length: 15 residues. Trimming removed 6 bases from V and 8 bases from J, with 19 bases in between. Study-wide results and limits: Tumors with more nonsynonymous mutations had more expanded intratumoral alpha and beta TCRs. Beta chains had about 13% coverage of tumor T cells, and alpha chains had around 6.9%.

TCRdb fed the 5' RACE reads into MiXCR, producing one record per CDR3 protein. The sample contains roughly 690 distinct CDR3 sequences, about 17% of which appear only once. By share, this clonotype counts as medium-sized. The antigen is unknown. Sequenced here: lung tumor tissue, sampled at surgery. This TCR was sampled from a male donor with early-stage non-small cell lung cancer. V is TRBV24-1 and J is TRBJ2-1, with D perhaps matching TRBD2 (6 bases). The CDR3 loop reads CATSSERVRGHEQFF. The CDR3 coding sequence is TGTGCCACCAGTAGCGAGCGGGTAAGGGGACATGAGCAGTTCTTC.